This TCR beta chain comes out of a study of T cell repertoires in cytomegalovirus infection. The CDR3 extends over 14 amino acids. Germline V gives CDR1 SNHLY, CDR2 FYNNEI. V dropped 2 bases and J dropped 10 bases, with 12 bases sitting between them. TCRdb re-derived calls from the reads in MiXCR, one entry per CDR3 protein. The sample lists approximately 140,000 distinct CDR3 sequences; about 6.1% were seen once. The rearrangement joins TRBV2 to TRBJ1-6; no reliable D call. This clonotype was obtained from a human donor in good health (CMV status not recorded). Some clones in this sample may be carry-over from other donors' samples. The sample consisted of PBMCs. The CDR3 region has the DNA TGTGCCAGCAGTGAAAATCGCGAGTTCTCACCCCTCCACTTT. Translating it yields CASSENREFSPLHF.